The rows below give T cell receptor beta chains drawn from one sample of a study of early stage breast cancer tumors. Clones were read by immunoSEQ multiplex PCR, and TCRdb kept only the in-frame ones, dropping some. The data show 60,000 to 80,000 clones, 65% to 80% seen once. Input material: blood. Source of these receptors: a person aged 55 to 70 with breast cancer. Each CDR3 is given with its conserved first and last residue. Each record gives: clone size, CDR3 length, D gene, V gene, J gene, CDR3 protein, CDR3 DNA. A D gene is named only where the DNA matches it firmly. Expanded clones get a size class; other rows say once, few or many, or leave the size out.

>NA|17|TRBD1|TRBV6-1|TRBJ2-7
CASSEAQGALPLYEQYF
TGTGCCAGCAGTGAAGCGCAGGGGGCTTTACCCCTCTACGAGCAGTACTTC
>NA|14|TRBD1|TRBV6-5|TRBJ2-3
CASTKTGGRDTQYF
TGTGCCAGCACTAAGACAGGGGGCAGGGATACGCAGTATTTT
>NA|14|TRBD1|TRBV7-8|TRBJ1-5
CASSNDRVGQPQHF
TGTGCCAGCAGCAACGACAGGGTCGGGCAGCCCCAGCATTTT
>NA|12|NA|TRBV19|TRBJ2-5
CASTNTPGAQYF
TGTGCCAGTACCAATACCCCGGGGGCCCAGTACTTC
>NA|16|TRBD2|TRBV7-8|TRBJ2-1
CASSWALAGGVDEQFF
TGTGCCAGCAGCTGGGCCCTAGCGGGAGGGGTCGATGAGCAGTTCTTC
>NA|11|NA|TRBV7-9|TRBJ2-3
CASSLGNTQYF
TGTGCCAGCAGCTTAGGGAATACGCAGTATTTT
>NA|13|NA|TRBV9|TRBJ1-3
CASSPSGGNTIYF
TGTGCCAGCAGCCCAAGTGGGGGAAACACCATATATTTT
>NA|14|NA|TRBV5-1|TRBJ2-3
CASSSVGSQDTQYF
TGCGCCAGCAGCTCGGTAGGGTCCCAGGATACGCAGTATTTT
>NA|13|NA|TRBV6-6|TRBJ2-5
CASSLSPQSPEYF
TGTGCCAGCAGTTTATCCCCCCAAAGCCCCGAATACTTC
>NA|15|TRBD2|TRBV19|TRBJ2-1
CASSNRGLAGIEQFF
TGTGCCAGTAGCAACCGGGGACTAGCGGGAATTGAGCAGTTCTTC
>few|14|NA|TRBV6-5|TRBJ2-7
CASSLGWTGDEQYF
TGTGCCAGCAGTCTGGGTTGGACCGGGGACGAGCAGTACTTC
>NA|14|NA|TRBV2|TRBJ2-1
CASSARAYYNEQFF
TGTGCCAGCAGTGCCCGGGCTTACTACAATGAGCAGTTCTTC
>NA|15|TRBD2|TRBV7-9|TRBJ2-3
CASIGAGGLADTQYF
TGTGCCAGCATTGGGGCGGGAGGCCTAGCAGATACGCAGTATTTT
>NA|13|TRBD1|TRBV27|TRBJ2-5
CASSGQGAETQYF
TGTGCCAGCAGTGGACAGGGTGCAGAGACCCAGTACTTC
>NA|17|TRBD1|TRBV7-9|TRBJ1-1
CASSSRDRGLRNTEAFF
TGTGCCAGCAGCTCCCGGGACAGGGGGCTTAGGAACACTGAAGCTTTCTTT
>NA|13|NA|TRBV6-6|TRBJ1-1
CASRGRDNTEAFF
TGTGCCAGCAGGGGACGGGACAACACTGAAGCTTTCTTT
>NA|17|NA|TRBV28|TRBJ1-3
CASSLPGHEISGNTIYF
TGTGCCAGCAGTCTCCCGGGTCATGAGATATCTGGAAACACCATATATTTT
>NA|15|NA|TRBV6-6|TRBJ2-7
CASSYSPGKAYEQYF
TGTGCCAGCAGTTACTCTCCAGGGAAAGCCTACGAGCAGTACTTC
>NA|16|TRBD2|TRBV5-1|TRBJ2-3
CASSPGVAGGSDTQYF
TGCGCCAGCAGCCCGGGAGTAGCGGGGGGCAGCGATACGCAGTATTTT
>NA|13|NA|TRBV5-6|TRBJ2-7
CASSPGLSYEQYF
TGTGCCAGCAGCCCGGGACTCTCCTACGAGCAGTACTTC
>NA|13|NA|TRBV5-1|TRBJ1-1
CASSQQGNTEAFF
TGCGCCAGCAGCCAACAGGGGAACACTGAAGCTTTCTTT
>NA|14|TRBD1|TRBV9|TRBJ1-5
CASSSTGGTQPQHF
TGTGCCAGCAGCTCTACAGGGGGCACTCAGCCCCAGCATTTT
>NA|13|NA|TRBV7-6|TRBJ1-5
CASSKSENQPQHF
TGTGCCAGCAGCAAGAGCGAAAATCAGCCCCAGCATTTT
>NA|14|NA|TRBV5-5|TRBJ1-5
CASSLGVGNQPQHF
TGTGCCAGCAGCTTGGGGGTAGGCAATCAGCCCCAGCATTTT
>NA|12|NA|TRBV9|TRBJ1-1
CASSVERGEAFF
TGTGCCAGCAGCGTAGAACGGGGTGAAGCTTTCTTT
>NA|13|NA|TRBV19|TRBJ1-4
CASTDLGKEKLFF
TGTGCCAGTACCGACCTGGGTAAAGAAAAACTGTTTTTT
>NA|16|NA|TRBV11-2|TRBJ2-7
CASSLGGGQGRYEQYF
TGTGCCAGCAGCCTCGGGGGGGGACAGGGTAGATACGAGCAGTACTTC
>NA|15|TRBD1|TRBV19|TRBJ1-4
CATTTGGMGNEKLFF
TGTGCCACCACAACAGGGGGTATGGGGAATGAAAAACTGTTTTTT
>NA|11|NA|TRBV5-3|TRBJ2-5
CARSLKETQYF
TGTGCCAGAAGCTTAAAAGAGACCCAGTACTTC
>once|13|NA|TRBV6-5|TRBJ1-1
CASRPRGGTEAFF
TGTGCCAGCAGGCCCCGGGGCGGAACTGAAGCTTTCTTT
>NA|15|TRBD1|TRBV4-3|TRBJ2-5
CASSRSRDRRETQYF
TGCGCCAGCAGCCGAAGCCGGGACAGGCGGGAGACCCAGTACTTC
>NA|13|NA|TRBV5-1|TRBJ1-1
CASTTRWGTEAFF
TGCGCCAGCACGACCCGTTGGGGCACTGAAGCTTTCTTT
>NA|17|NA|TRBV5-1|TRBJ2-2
CASSFGPARTNTGELFF
TGCGCCAGCAGCTTCGGCCCGGCACGTACGAACACCGGGGAGCTGTTTTTT
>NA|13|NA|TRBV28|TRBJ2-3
CASALWPTDTQYF
TGTGCCAGCGCCCTCTGGCCCACAGATACGCAGTATTTT
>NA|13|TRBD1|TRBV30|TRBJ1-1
CAGREQGKAEAFF
TGTGCCGGAAGGGAACAGGGGAAGGCTGAAGCTTTCTTT
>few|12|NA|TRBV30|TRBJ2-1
CAWDGRGNEQFF
TGTGCCTGGGACGGGCGTGGCAATGAGCAGTTCTTC
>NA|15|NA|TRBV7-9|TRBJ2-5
CASGPGRRNQETQYF
TGTGCCAGCGGCCCGGGACGGCGAAACCAAGAGACCCAGTACTTC
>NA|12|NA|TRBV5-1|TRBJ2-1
CASSLEGNEQFF
TGCGCCAGCAGCTTGGAGGGCAATGAGCAGTTCTTC
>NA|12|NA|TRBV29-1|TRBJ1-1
CSVVGGFTEAFF
TGCAGCGTTGTCGGGGGCTTCACTGAAGCTTTCTTT
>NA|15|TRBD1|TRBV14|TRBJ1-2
CASSQSSGTGPRYTF
TGTGCCAGCAGCCAAAGTTCCGGGACAGGCCCCCGCTACACCTTC
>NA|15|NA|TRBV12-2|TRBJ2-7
CASRLGRDRDHEQYF
TGTGCAAGTCGCTTAGGCCGGGACAGGGACCACGAGCAGTACTTC
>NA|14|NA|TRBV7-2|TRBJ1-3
CASSLGYSGNTIYF
TGTGCCAGCAGCTTAGGATATTCTGGAAACACCATATATTTT
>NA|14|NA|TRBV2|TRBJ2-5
CASSEGLFRETQYF
TGTGCCAGCAGTGAAGGCTTATTCCGGGAGACCCAGTACTTC
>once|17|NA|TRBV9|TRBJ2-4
CASSVSSRGVAKNIQYF
TGTGCCAGCAGCGTATCATCTAGGGGGGTAGCCAAAAACATTCAGTACTTC
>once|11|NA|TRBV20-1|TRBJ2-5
CSGTGSETQYF
TGCAGTGGCACAGGGAGCGAGACCCAGTACTTC
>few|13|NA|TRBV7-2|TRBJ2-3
CASSPTSTDTQYF
TGTGCCAGCAGCCCGACAAGCACAGATACGCAGTATTTT
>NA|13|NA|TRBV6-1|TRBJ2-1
CASSEQGYNEQFF
TGTGCCAGCAGTGAACAGGGCTACAATGAGCAGTTCTTC
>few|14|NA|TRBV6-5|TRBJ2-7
CASSPRTTSIEQYF
TGTGCCAGCAGTCCCCGTACGACCTCGATCGAGCAGTACTTC
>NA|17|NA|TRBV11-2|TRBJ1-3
CASSYPPTAQTRNTIYF
TGTGCCAGCAGCTACCCCCCAACAGCCCAAACTAGAAACACCATATATTTT
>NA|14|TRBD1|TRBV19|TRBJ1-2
CASRVPGQPSGYTF
TGTGCCAGTAGAGTTCCGGGACAGCCAAGCGGCTACACCTTC
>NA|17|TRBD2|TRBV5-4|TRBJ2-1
CASSSTRLAGGFNEQFF
TGTGCCAGCAGCTCAACCCGACTAGCGGGAGGGTTCAATGAGCAGTTCTTC
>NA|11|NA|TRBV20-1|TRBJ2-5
CSRLVGETQYF
TGCAGTAGACTAGTTGGCGAGACCCAGTACTTC
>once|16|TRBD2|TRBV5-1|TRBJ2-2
CASSSGLAGGPGELFF
TGCGCCAGCAGCTCCGGACTAGCGGGCGGGCCCGGGGAGCTGTTTTTT
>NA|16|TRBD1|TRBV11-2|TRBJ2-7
CASSLITGGKSYEQYF
TGTGCCAGCAGCTTAATCACAGGGGGCAAATCCTACGAGCAGTACTTC
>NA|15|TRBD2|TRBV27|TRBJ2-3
CASTLAGAYVDTQYF
TGTGCCAGCACTCTAGCGGGGGCTTACGTAGATACGCAGTATTTT
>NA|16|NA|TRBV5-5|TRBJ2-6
CASSLEGPGGANVLTF
TGTGCCAGCAGCTTGGAAGGCCCCGGGGGGGCCAACGTCCTGACTTTC
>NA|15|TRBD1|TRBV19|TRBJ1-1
CASSIVMDRVTEAFF
TGTGCCAGTAGTATAGTTATGGACAGGGTAACTGAAGCTTTCTTT
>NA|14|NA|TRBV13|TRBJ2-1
CASSLGRGRSEQFF
TGTGCCAGCAGCTTAGGCAGGGGCCGCAGTGAGCAGTTCTTC